The entry below gives a single T cell receptor beta chain sequence along with its context. The antigen remains undetermined. PCR used 60 Vbeta primers and 13 Jbeta primers. In the original analysis: A follow-up analysis tallied about 80 million unique TCR beta chains, approximately 11 million shared. TCRdb's copy holds only in-frame clones and misses some; the assay was immunoSEQ multiplex PCR. V and J calls and clone size are copied from that table; D and trimming were computed from the DNA. The profile shows under 200,000 clones, about 80% of them singletons. The sample comes from a study of cytomegalovirus exposure and HLA in healthy donors. About the research overall: There were about 85 million unique TCRs (from HLA-typed donors) in an early data release.

The germline V gene encodes CDR1 MGHDK and CDR2 SYGVNS. The V segment lost 6 bases and the J segment 3 bases; nucleotides outside the gene matches: 8. The CDR3 consists of 16 residues. Points from the study as a whole: As confirmed in vitro, a few CMV-associated chains were specific for CMV antigens. What TCR beta sequences reportedly achieved was accurate prediction of HLA-A and HLA-B alleles in most subjects.

The chain recombines TRBV25-1 with TRBJ2-2, with 9 bases aligning to TRBD2. The receptor was derived from a man aged 50 to 59 in good health and CMV-seropositive. The sequenced sample was PBMCs. CDR3: CASRPSGGPDTGELFF. CDR3 coding DNA: TGTGCCAGCAGACCAAGCGGGGGGCCCGACACCGGGGAGCTGTTTTTT. The full variable domain, with the rest looked up from reference TRBV25-1 and TRBJ2-2, is EADIYQTPRYLVIGTGKKITLECSQTMGHDKMYWYQQDPGMELHLIHYSYGVNSTEKGDLSSESTVSRIRTEHFPLTLESARPSHTSQYLCASRPSGGPDTGELFFGEGSRLTVL.